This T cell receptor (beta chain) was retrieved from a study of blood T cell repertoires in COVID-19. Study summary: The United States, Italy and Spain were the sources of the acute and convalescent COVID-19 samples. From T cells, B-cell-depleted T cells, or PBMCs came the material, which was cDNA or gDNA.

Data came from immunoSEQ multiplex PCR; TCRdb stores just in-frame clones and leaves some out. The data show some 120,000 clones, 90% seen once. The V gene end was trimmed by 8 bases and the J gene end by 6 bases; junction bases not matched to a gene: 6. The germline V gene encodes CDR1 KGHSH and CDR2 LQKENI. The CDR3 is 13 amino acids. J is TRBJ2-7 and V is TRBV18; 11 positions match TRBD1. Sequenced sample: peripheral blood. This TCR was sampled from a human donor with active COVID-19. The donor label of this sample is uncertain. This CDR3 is CASRTGGGGEQYF. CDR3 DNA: TGTGCCAGCCGGACAGGGGGCGGGGGCGAGCAGTACTTC. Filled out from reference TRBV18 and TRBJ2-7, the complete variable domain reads NAGVMQNPRHLVRRRGQEARLRCSPMKGHSHVYWYRQLPEEGLKFMVYLQKENIIDESGMPKERFSAEFPKEGPSILRIQQVVRGDSAAYFCASRTGGGGEQYFGPGTRLTVT.